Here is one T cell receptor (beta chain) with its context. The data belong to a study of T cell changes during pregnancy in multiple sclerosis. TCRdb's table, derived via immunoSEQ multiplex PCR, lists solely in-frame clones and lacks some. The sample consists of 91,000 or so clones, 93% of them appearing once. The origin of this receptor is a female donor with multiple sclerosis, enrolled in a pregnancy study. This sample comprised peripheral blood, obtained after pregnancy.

The CDR3 spells CASSQDLGGQGVSGNTIYF. As DNA, the CDR3 is TGCGCCAGCAGCCAAGATCTCGGCGGACAGGGGGTCTCTGGAAACACCATATATTTT. The chain joins TRBV4-1 to TRBJ1-3; TRBD1 aligns across 10 bases. The CDR3 totals 19 residues. V lost 0 bases and J lost 0; bases outside the gene matches: 8. The V gene's germline CDR1 is MGHRA and CDR2 YSYEKL.